Sequencing of this T cell receptor (beta chain) was carried out in a study of PD-L1 blockade in urothelial cancer. Time point reported: pretreatment peripheral blood. Profiled with immunoSEQ multiplex PCR; TCRdb holds only in-frame clones, not every one. The table includes 50,000 to 75,000 clones, roughly four fifths detected once. The CDR3 sequence is 11 residues long. Trimming removed 6 bases at V and 4 bases at J, with 10 bases between. The germline V gene encodes CDR1 SQVTM and CDR2 ANQGSEA. This sequence joins TRBV29-1 and TRBJ2-7; a possible D gene is TRBD2 (5 bases). This TCR derives from a man aged 70 or older with urothelial cancer. Here the sequenced sample was PBMCs, taken around atezolizumab (anti-PD-L1) treatment. CDR3 region: CSVGIAYEQYF. The CDR3 DNA reads as TGCAGCGTCGGGATTGCGTACGAGCAGTACTTC.